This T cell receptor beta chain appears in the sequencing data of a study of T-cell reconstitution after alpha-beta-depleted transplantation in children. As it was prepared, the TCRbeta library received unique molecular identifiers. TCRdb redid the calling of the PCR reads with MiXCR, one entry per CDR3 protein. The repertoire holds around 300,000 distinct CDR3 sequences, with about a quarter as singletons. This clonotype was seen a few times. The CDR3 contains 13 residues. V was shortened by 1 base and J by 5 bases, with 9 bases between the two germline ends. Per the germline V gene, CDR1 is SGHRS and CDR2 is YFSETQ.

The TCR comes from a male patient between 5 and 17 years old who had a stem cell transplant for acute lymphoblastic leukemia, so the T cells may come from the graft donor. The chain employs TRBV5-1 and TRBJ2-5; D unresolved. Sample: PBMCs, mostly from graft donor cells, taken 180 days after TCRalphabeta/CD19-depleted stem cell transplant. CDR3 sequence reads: CASSLRTWETQYF. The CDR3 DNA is TGCGCCAGCAGCTTGAGAACTTGGGAGACCCAGTACTTC.